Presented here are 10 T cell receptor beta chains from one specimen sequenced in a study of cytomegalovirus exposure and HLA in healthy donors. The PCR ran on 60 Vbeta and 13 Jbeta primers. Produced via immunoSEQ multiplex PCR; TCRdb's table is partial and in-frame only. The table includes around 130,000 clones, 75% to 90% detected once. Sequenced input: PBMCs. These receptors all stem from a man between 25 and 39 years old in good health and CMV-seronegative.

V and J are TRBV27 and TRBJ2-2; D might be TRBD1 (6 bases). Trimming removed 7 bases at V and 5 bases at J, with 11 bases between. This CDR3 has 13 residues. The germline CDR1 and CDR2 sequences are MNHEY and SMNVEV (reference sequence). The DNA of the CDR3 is TGTGCCAGCACCTACAGGGTGACCGGGGAGCTGTTTTTT. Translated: CASTYRVTGELFF.

CDR3 in amino acids: CASPGTGTYEQYF. The DNA of the CDR3 is TGTGCAAGTCCCGGGACAGGGACCTACGAGCAGTACTTC. The chain has TRBV12-2 and TRBJ2-7; TRBD1, the D gene given by the table, was not confirmed from the DNA. TRBV12-2 has pseudogene status. This CDR3 has 13 residues.

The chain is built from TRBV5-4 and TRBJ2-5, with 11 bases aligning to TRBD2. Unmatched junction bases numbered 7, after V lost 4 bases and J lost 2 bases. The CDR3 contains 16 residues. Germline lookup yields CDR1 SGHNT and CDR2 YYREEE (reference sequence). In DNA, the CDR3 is TGTGCCAGCAGCCCCAGTCCTAGCGGGGGGCAAGAGACCCAGTACTTC. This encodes CASSPSPSGGQETQYF. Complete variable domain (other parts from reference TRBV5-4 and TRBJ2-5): ETGVTQSPTHLIKTRGQQVTLRCSSQSGHNTVSWYQQALGQGPQFIFQYYREEENGRGNFPPRFSGLQFPNYSSELNVNALELDDSALYLCASSPSPSGGQETQYFGPGTRLLVL.

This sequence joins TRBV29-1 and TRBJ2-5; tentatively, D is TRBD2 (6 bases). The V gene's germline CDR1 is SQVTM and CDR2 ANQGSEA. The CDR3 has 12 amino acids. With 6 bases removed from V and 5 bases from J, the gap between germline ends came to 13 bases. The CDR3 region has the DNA TGCAGCGTGGTGACTAGTAGCGAGACCCAGTACTTC. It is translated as CSVVTSSETQYF.

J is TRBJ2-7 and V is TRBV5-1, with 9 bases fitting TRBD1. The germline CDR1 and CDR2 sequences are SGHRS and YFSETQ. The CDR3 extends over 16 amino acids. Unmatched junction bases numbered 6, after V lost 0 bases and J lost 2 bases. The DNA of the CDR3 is TGCGCCAGCAGCTTGGTGGCCGGGACAGGGACCTACGAGCAGTACTTC. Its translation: CASSLVAGTGTYEQYF.

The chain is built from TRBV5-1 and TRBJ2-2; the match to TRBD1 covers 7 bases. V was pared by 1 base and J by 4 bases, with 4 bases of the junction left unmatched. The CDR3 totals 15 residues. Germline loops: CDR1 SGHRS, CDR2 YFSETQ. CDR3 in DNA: TGCGCCAGCAGCTTGACAGGGGCGGGCACCGGGGAGCTGTTTTTT. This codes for CASSLTGAGTGELFF.

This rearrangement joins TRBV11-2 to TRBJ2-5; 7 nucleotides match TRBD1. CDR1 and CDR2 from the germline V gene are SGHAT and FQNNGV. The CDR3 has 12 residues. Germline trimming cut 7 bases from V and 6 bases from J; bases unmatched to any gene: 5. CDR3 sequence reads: CASNRGPKTQYF. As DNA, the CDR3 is TGTGCCAGCAACAGGGGTCCAAAGACCCAGTACTTC.

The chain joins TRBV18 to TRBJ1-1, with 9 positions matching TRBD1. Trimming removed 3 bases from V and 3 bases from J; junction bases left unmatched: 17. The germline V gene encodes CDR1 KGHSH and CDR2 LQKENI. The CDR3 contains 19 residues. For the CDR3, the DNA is TGTGCCAGCTCACCTCCGTTTTTCCCCGACAGGGGGATTGACACTGAAGCTTTCTTT. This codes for CASSPPFFPDRGIDTEAFF.

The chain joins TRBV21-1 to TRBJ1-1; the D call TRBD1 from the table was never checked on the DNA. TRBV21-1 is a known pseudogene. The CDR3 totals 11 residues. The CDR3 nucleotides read TGTGCCAGCTACAGGGGGCGCGGAGCTTTCTTT. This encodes CASYRGRGAFF.

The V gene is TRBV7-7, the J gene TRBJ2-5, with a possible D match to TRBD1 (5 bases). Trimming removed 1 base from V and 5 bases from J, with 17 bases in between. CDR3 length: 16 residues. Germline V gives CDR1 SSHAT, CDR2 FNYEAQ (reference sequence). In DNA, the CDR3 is TGTGCCAGCAGCTTAGACCCGCCAGGGAATGTTGAGACCCAGTACTTC. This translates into CASSLDPPGNVETQYF.